The 5 T cell receptor beta chains given below trace back to one sample, sequenced in a study of shared clonotypes between healthy human individuals. The assay was immunoSEQ multiplex PCR, and TCRdb's table has in-frame clones only and misses some. The sample has approximately 2.5 million clones, more than 90% seen once. Source material: naive CD4+ T cells sorted from blood. Sample subset: CD45RA+ positively selected. Source of these receptors: a man between 18 and 29 years old in good health.

The J gene is TRBJ2-1, the V gene TRBV9, with 8 bases that match TRBD2. V gave up 4 bases and J gave up 6 bases; unmatched junction bases: 15. The CDR3 is 17 amino acids. Germline CDR1 is SGDLS and CDR2 is YYNGEE. CDR3 protein: CASSLAGQGLAGNEQFF. CDR3 nucleotide sequence: TGTGCCAGCAGCCTCGCGGGGCAGGGGCTAGCGGGCAATGAGCAGTTCTTC.

V usage is TRBV2 and J usage is TRBJ1-4; D is unclear. Per germline, CDR1 SNHLY and CDR2 FYNNEI. With 10 bases removed from V and 5 bases from J, the gap between germline ends came to 14 bases. This CDR3 contains 13 residues. CDR3 amino acids: CAILEVGNEKLFF. In DNA form, the CDR3 reads TGTGCCATTTTAGAAGTGGGGAATGAAAAACTGTTTTTT.

About this clone itself: Other DNA sequences in the sample encode the same CDR3. The chain employs TRBV2 and TRBJ2-2; maybe TRBD2 (7 bases). Trimming took 3 bases from V and 6 from J, leaving 11 bases between them. The V gene's germline CDR1 is SNHLY and CDR2 FYNNEI. This CDR3 is 14 amino acids long. Here the CDR3 DNA reads TGTGCCAGCAGTGAGTCGGGGGGCTCCGGGGAGCTGTTTTTT. It is translated as CASSESGGSGELFF.

Worth noting for this clone: The same CDR3 also results from other DNA sequences found in this sample. CDR3 residues: CASSYSREGYGYTF. CDR3 nucleotides: TGTGCCAGCAGTTACTCTCGTGAGGGCTATGGCTACACCTTC. The chain is built from TRBV6-5 and TRBJ1-2, with D unclear. Germline V gene data show CDR1 as MNHEY and CDR2 as SVGAGI. The CDR3 runs to 14 residues. Trimming stripped 0 bases from V and 4 bases from J, with 9 bases between.

The chain uses TRBV7-2 and TRBJ2-5, with 12 bases lining up with TRBD2. In germline, CDR1 is SGHTA, CDR2 FQGNSA. V trimming: 5 bases; J trimming: 4 bases; junction bases outside the gene matches: 5. CDR3 length equals 15 residues. In DNA, the CDR3 is TGTGCCAGCAGCCCCCTAGCGGGGGGGCTAGAGACCCAGTACTTC. Its protein product is CASSPLAGGLETQYF. The full variable domain, with the rest looked up from reference TRBV7-2 and TRBJ2-5, is GAGVSQSPSNKVTEKGKDVELRCDPISGHTALYWYRQSLGQGLEFLIYFQGNSAPDKSGLPSDRFSAERTGGSVSTLTIQRTQQEDSAVYLCASSPLAGGLETQYFGPGTRLLVL.